Listed here are 28 T cell receptor beta chains from one sample, sequenced in a study of T cells in localized non-small cell lung cancer. Libraries were prepared by immunoSEQ multiplex PCR; TCRdb keeps only in-frame clonotypes and omits some of them. The profile shows some 37,000 clones, about 87% of them singletons. Sequencing was performed on peripheral blood, taken before any cancer treatment. The receptor set was obtained from a man aged 18 to 49 with stage I lung adenocarcinoma.

V is TRBV19 and J is TRBJ1-1; D is unresolved. The V end lost 3 bases, the J end lost 0 bases, and 5 bases lay between the germline ends. This CDR3 has 13 amino acids. The germline CDR1 and CDR2 sequences are LNHDA and SQIVND (reference sequence). In DNA form, the CDR3 reads TGTGCCAGTAGTATTAGTCTGAACACTGAAGCTTTCTTT. Amino acids: CASSISLNTEAFF.

This chain uses TRBV19 with TRBJ2-7, with 7 bases fitting TRBD2. CDR1 and CDR2 from the germline V gene are LNHDA and SQIVND (reference sequence). V lost 10 bases, J lost 4 bases, and 16 bases stayed unmatched. The CDR3 has 15 amino acids. The CDR3 DNA sequence: TGTGCCACCCAGCCTCAACCAGGGAGGGGATACGAGCAGTACTTC. Amino acids: CATQPQPGRGYEQYF.

This rearrangement joins TRBV28 to TRBJ2-5; 9 bases are a match to TRBD1. Germline CDR1 MDHEN, CDR2 SYDVKM. The V and J ends lost 6 bases and 3 bases, in that order; junction bases with no gene match: 5. There are 14 residues in the CDR3. CDR3 nucleotide sequence: TGTGCCAGCAGCTACAGGGGGCTCGAAGAGACCCAGTACTTC. Encoded protein: CASSYRGLEETQYF.

The chain joins TRBV6-5 to TRBJ1-1, with 8 bases fitting TRBD1. The germline CDR1 and CDR2 sequences are MNHEY and SVGAGI. The CDR3 has 13 residues. The V segment lost 6 bases and the J segment 5 bases; nucleotides outside the gene matches: 5. As DNA, the CDR3 is TGTGCCAGCAGCCTGACAGGGGATACTGAAGCTTTCTTT. Translated, it gives CASSLTGDTEAFF.

The V call is TRBV18, the J call TRBJ1-2, with 8 positions matching TRBD1. The germline V gene encodes CDR1 KGHSH and CDR2 LQKENI. The CDR3 loop spans 16 amino acids. Germline trimming cut 2 bases from V and 0 bases from J; bases unmatched to any gene: 5. DNA of the CDR3: TGTGCCAGCTCACCAGTAGACAGGGGCTCTAACTATGGCTACACCTTC. Its protein is CASSPVDRGSNYGYTF.

The J gene is TRBJ2-7, the V gene TRBV7-9, with 9 bases that match TRBD2. The CDR3 spans 15 residues. Per the germline V gene, CDR1 is SEHNR and CDR2 is FQNEAQ (reference sequence). V shed 4 bases and J 4 bases; nucleotides not matched to a gene: 8. The CDR3 loop is CASSSSSSGAYEQYF. The CDR3 coding sequence is TGTGCCAGCAGCTCTTCGTCTAGCGGGGCGTACGAGCAGTACTTC. The full variable domain, with the rest looked up from reference TRBV7-9 and TRBJ2-7, is DTGVSQNPRHKITKRGQNVTFRCDPISEHNRLYWYRQTLGQGPEFLTYFQNEAQLEKSRLLSDRFSAERPKGSFSTLEIQRTEQGDSAMYLCASSSSSSGAYEQYFGPGTRLTVT.

The chain recombines TRBV6-5 with TRBJ2-7; D uncertain. The CDR3 is 12 amino acids. Germline V CDR1 and CDR2: MNHEY, SVGAGI. Trimming pared 7 bases from V and 7 bases from J, leaving 14 bases between. The CDR3 spells CASTNSLGEQYF. CDR3 sequence (DNA): TGTGCCAGCACCAACAGCCTGGGTGAGCAGTACTTC.

V is TRBV30 and J is TRBJ2-7; either TRBD1 or TRBD2 may fit D (6 bases each). CDR1 is GTSNPN and CDR2 is SVGIG in the germline V gene (reference sequence). The V and J ends lost 0 bases and 6 bases respectively, with 15 bases between them. This CDR3 region has 14 residues. The CDR3 DNA reads as TGTGCCTGGAGTGTACTAGGGGGGAGGTTCGAGCAGTACTTC. Protein product: CAWSVLGGRFEQYF.

This chain links TRBV19 with TRBJ2-3; 7 positions agree with TRBD1. Germline CDR1 is LNHDA and CDR2 is SQIVND (reference sequence). The V and J ends lost 5 bases and 0 bases, in that order; junction bases with no gene match: 8. The CDR3 covers 16 residues. The CDR3 bases are TGTGCCAGTAGTTCAGCCGACAGGGAGAGCACAGATACGCAGTATTTT. Protein sequence: CASSSADRESTDTQYF.

CDR3 residues: CASSQRAGNTEAFF. The CDR3 DNA sequence: TGCGCCAGCAGCCAAAGGGCAGGGAACACTGAAGCTTTCTTT. This chain connects TRBV5-1 to TRBJ1-1; D is unresolved. V dropped 4 bases and J dropped 1 base, with 11 bases sitting between them. The CDR3 has 14 residues. Looked up from germline, CDR1 is SGHRS and CDR2 is YFSETQ.

The J gene is TRBJ1-1, the V gene TRBV29-1; perhaps TRBD1 as D (5 bases). The CDR3 is 14 amino acids. Germline lookup yields CDR1 SQVTM and CDR2 ANQGSEA. Trimming stripped 5 bases from V and 1 base from J, with 14 bases between. The CDR3 DNA sequence: TGCAGCGTTCTGACACACAGGTCGAACACTGAAGCTTTCTTT. As protein: CSVLTHRSNTEAFF.

The rearrangement uses TRBV5-1 and TRBJ1-1; 9 bases map to TRBD1. The CDR3 sequence is 16 residues long. After removal of 1 base from V and 0 bases from J, the junction contained 4 bases not matched to a gene. Germline values: CDR1 SGHRS, CDR2 YFSETQ. CDR3 sequence (DNA): TGCGCCAGCAGCTTGACAGGGGGCCCAATGAACACTGAAGCTTTCTTT. It codes for CASSLTGGPMNTEAFF.

This clone appeared a single time. The rearrangement uses TRBV5-6 and TRBJ1-6; D might be TRBD1 (5 bases). V was trimmed by 3 bases and J by 0 bases, leaving 7 bases between them. The CDR3 runs to 15 residues. Germline assignment: CDR1 SGHDT and CDR2 YYEEEE. CDR3 DNA: TGTGCCAGCAGCTGGACAAACTCCTATAATTCACCCCTCCACTTT. It is translated as CASSWTNSYNSPLHF.

The genes are TRBV29-1 and TRBJ2-1; TRBD1 matches 10 bases. The CDR3 runs 13 residues. V lost 7 bases, J lost 6 bases, and 6 bases stayed unmatched. Germline-derived CDR1 and CDR2 are SQVTM and ANQGSEA. Written as DNA, the CDR3 is TGCAGCGGCGCGACAGGGGGCATCAATGAGCAGTTCTTC. It encodes CSGATGGINEQFF.

This rearrangement joins TRBV5-8 to TRBJ1-5, with D maybe TRBD1 (5 bases). Germline V gene lookup returns CDR1 SGHTS and CDR2 YDEGEE. Trimming took off 0 bases at V and 4 bases at J, with 8 bases between the two ends. This CDR3 is built from 14 residues. CDR3 protein: CASSLGGNNQPQHF. Written as DNA, the CDR3 is TGTGCCAGCAGCTTGGGGGGGAATAATCAGCCCCAGCATTTT.

The V and J genes are TRBV19 and TRBJ1-2, with unresolved D. CDR1 is LNHDA and CDR2 is SQIVND in the germline V gene (reference sequence). V was trimmed by 3 bases and J by 8 bases, leaving 19 bases between them. This CDR3 is 15 amino acids long. Here the CDR3 reads CASSINGIDVYGYTF. CDR3 nucleotides: TGTGCCAGTAGTATTAACGGTATTGATGTCTACGGCTACACCTTC.

This clone was detected a few times. The genes are TRBV7-2 and TRBJ2-5, with D tentatively TRBD2 (5 bases). V dropped 4 bases and J dropped 4 bases, with 13 bases sitting between them. This CDR3 contains 14 residues. In germline, CDR1 is SGHTA, CDR2 FQGNSA. The CDR3 sequence is CASSSTRIGETQYF. The CDR3 DNA is TGTGCCAGCAGCTCCACTAGGATCGGAGAGACCCAGTACTTC.

The rearrangement links TRBV7-9 to TRBJ2-3; D might be TRBD2 (5 bases). CDR3 length equals 18 residues. Looked up from germline, CDR1 is SEHNR and CDR2 is FQNEAQ (reference sequence). V dropped 5 bases and J dropped 0 bases, with 21 bases sitting between them. Here the CDR3 DNA reads TGTGCCAGCAGCCCAACAGAGAACAGCGGCCGAAGCACAGATACGCAGTATTTT. This sequence encodes CASSPTENSGRSTDTQYF.

This chain uses TRBV7-2 with TRBJ1-6; D is unresolved. CDR3 size: 14 residues. Germline-derived CDR1 and CDR2 are SGHTA and FQGNSA. Deletions cut 2 bases from V and 6 bases from J, with 8 bases between. The CDR3, as DNA: TGTGCCAGCAGCTTAAAAGGGTTTAATTCACCCCTCCACTTT. This encodes CASSLKGFNSPLHF.

The rearrangement joins TRBV5-4 to TRBJ2-2; D is unresolved. CDR1 and CDR2 (germline): SGHNT, YYREEE (reference sequence). This CDR3 spans 13 amino acids. With 4 bases removed from V and 0 bases from J, the gap between germline ends came to 4 bases. The CDR3 loop is CASSPANTGELFF. The CDR3 nucleotides read TGTGCCAGCAGCCCGGCGAACACCGGGGAGCTGTTTTTT. Combining the CDR3 with reference TRBV5-4 and TRBJ2-2 gives the whole variable domain ETGVTQSPTHLIKTRGQQVTLRCSSQSGHNTVSWYQQALGQGPQFIFQYYREEENGRGNFPPRFSGLQFPNYSSELNVNALELDDSALYLCASSPANTGELFFGEGSRLTVL.

This chain uses TRBV18 with TRBJ1-4; TRBD1 aligns across 8 bases. The CDR3 consists of 14 residues. V dropped 2 bases and J dropped 7; count of bases not matched to a gene: 3. Germline assignment: CDR1 KGHSH and CDR2 LQKENI. The CDR3 coding sequence is TGTGCCAGCTCACCAACAGGGGGAAGTGAAAAACTGTTTTTT. It codes for CASSPTGGSEKLFF. The variable domain in full, with the rest retrieved from reference TRBV18 and TRBJ1-4, is NAGVMQNPRHLVRRRGQEARLRCSPMKGHSHVYWYRQLPEEGLKFMVYLQKENIIDESGMPKERFSAEFPKEGPSILRIQQVVRGDSAAYFCASSPTGGSEKLFFGSGTQLSVL.

The J gene is TRBJ1-3, the V gene TRBV7-9; 9 bases are a match to TRBD1. Germline trimming cut 4 bases from V and 2 bases from J; bases unmatched to any gene: 3. This CDR3 has 15 amino acids. Germline CDR1 reads SEHNR; CDR2 reads FQNEAQ (reference sequence). CDR3 DNA: TGTGCCAGCAGCTCACAGGGGGCGGCTGGAAACACCATATATTTT. Residues: CASSSQGAAGNTIYF.

The table lists this clone with a count of one. The J gene is TRBJ2-7, the V gene TRBV13; D might be TRBD1 (6 bases). CDR3 length: 12 amino acids. The ends were cut back, 5 bases at V and 4 bases at J, with 9 bases in the middle. Germline V CDR1 and CDR2: PRHDT, FYEKMQ (reference sequence). This CDR3 reads CASSPDRYEQYF. In nucleotides, the CDR3 is TGTGCCAGCAGCCCCGACAGGTACGAGCAGTACTTC.

The rearrangement links TRBV5-1 to TRBJ2-7, with 8 bases aligning to TRBD1. The CDR3 consists of 13 residues. The V segment lost 8 bases and the J segment 5 bases; nucleotides outside the gene matches: 9. Germline loops: CDR1 SGHRS, CDR2 YFSETQ. CDR3 loop: CASTNQGAHEQYF. CDR3 nucleotide sequence: TGCGCCAGTACGAACCAGGGGGCCCACGAGCAGTACTTC. Combining the CDR3 with reference TRBV5-1 and TRBJ2-7 gives the whole variable domain KAGVTQTPRYLIKTRGQQVTLSCSPISGHRSVSWYQQTPGQGLQFLFEYFSETQRNKGNFPGRFSGRQFSNSRSEMNVSTLELGDSALYLCASTNQGAHEQYFGPGTRLTVT.

The chain uses TRBV7-8 and TRBJ2-5; tentatively, D is TRBD2 (6 bases). V shed 2 bases and J shed 1 base, with 14 bases lying between them. This CDR3 has 16 amino acids. CDR1 and CDR2 (germline): SGHVS, FQNEAQ. The chain's CDR3 is CASSLRHSGPQETQYF. For the CDR3, the DNA is TGTGCCAGCAGCTTACGCCATAGCGGACCCCAAGAGACCCAGTACTTC.

This chain links TRBV6-1 with TRBJ2-5, with 9 bases fitting TRBD1. The CDR3 is made up of 19 amino acids. Germline V gene data show CDR1 as MNHNS and CDR2 as SASEGT. Trimming took 4 bases from V and 2 from J; bases not matched to a gene: 17. This chain's CDR3 is CASSVRTGASAGGQETQYF. The CDR3 nucleotides read TGTGCCAGCAGTGTACGGACAGGGGCCTCGGCAGGCGGTCAAGAGACCCAGTACTTC.

The chain is built from TRBV27 and TRBJ2-7; D ambiguous. V shed 3 bases and J shed 6 bases, with 15 bases lying between them. Germline assignment: CDR1 MNHEY and CDR2 SMNVEV (reference sequence). The CDR3 runs 14 residues. CDR3 protein: CASSFGRSLGEQYF. DNA of the CDR3: TGTGCCAGCAGTTTTGGCAGGTCCCTCGGCGAGCAGTACTTC.

The chain recombines TRBV28 with TRBJ1-1; D unresolved. The germline V gene encodes CDR1 MDHEN and CDR2 SYDVKM. Trimming shortened V by 4 bases and J by 4 bases, and 13 bases separated the two germline ends. The CDR3 has 14 amino acids. This CDR3 is CASSSLIQRTEAFF. The DNA of the CDR3 is TGTGCCAGCAGTTCGTTAATACAGCGCACTGAAGCTTTCTTT.